Shown below are 9 T cell receptor beta chains from a single sample sequenced in a study of cytomegalovirus exposure and HLA in healthy donors. The primer mix had 60 Vbeta and 13 Jbeta primers. Clones were sequenced by immunoSEQ multiplex PCR, and TCRdb holds only the in-frame ones, with some missing. The table lists about 37,000 clones, roughly 76% of them singletons. Sequenced sample: PBMCs. The receptors come from a woman in her 40s in good health and CMV-seronegative.

The chain recombines TRBV11-2 with TRBJ2-3; possible D gene TRBD2, 5 bases. Germline CDR1 SGHAT, CDR2 FQNNGV. V lost 5 bases and J 6 bases, leaving 12 bases between the germline ends. This CDR3 spans 13 amino acids. CDR3 in amino acids: CASSPWSGDTQYF. The CDR3 region has the DNA TGTGCCAGCAGCCCCTGGAGCGGTGATACGCAGTATTTT.

This chain uses TRBV5-1 with TRBJ2-5; no clear D. Germline V gives CDR1 SGHRS, CDR2 YFSETQ. The CDR3 covers 13 residues. V lost 5 bases and J 3 bases, leaving 11 bases between the germline ends. CDR3 residues: CASSTELEETQYF. CDR3 DNA: TGCGCCAGCAGTACTGAACTGGAAGAGACCCAGTACTTC.

J is TRBJ2-5 and V is TRBV6-1; the match to TRBD1 covers 7 bases. With V trimmed by 4 bases and J by 4 bases, 3 bases remained unmatched. From germline, CDR1 is MNHNS and CDR2 SASEGT. CDR3 length: 13 amino acids. CDR3 protein: CASSAQGIETQYF. The CDR3 region has the DNA TGTGCCAGCAGTGCACAGGGGATAGAGACCCAGTACTTC.

In its sample, this clone was seen a few times. This chain uses TRBV25-1 with TRBJ1-4; 8 positions agree with TRBD1. Trimming took 5 bases from V and 0 from J; bases not matched to a gene: 8. The CDR3 length is 17 residues. From germline, CDR1 is MGHDK and CDR2 SYGVNS. The CDR3 nucleotides read TGTGCCAGCAGTAGACAGGGGAGTTTTGCAACTAATGAAAAACTGTTTTTT. Protein: CASSRQGSFATNEKLFF.

The J gene is TRBJ1-1, the V gene TRBV7-2; D is unclear. The CDR3 sequence is 11 residues long. With 5 bases removed from V and 8 bases from J, the gap between germline ends came to 9 bases. Germline-derived CDR1 and CDR2 are SGHTA and FQGNSA. The CDR3 loop reads CASSLGREAFF. The CDR3 coding sequence is TGTGCCAGCAGCCTGGGCAGGGAAGCTTTCTTT.

CDR3: CASRPAGDSYNEQFF. The CDR3 bases are TGTGCCAGCAGACCCGCGGGGGACTCCTACAATGAGCAGTTCTTC. The genes are TRBV5-6 and TRBJ2-1, with 7 bases aligning to TRBD2. J was trimmed by 0 bases and V by 5 bases; bases with no gene match: 5. The CDR3 sequence is 15 residues long. Germline values: CDR1 SGHDT, CDR2 YYEEEE.

The genes are TRBV15 and TRBJ2-1; 9 bases fit TRBD2. Germline CDR1 reads LNHNV; CDR2 reads YYDKDF (reference sequence). J was trimmed by 4 bases and V by 1 base; bases with no gene match: 5. The CDR3 sequence is 16 residues long. CDR3 region: CATSRGSGGVYNEQFF. The CDR3 nucleotides read TGTGCCACCAGCAGAGGTAGCGGGGGTGTGTACAATGAGCAGTTCTTC. The full variable domain, its missing parts supplied by reference TRBV15 and TRBJ2-1, is DAMVIQNPRYQVTQFGKPVTLSCSQTLNHNVMYWYQQKSSQAPKLLFHYYDKDFNNEADTPDNFQSRRPNTSFCFLDIRSPGLGDTAMYLCATSRGSGGVYNEQFFGPGTRLTVL.

The chain couples TRBV7-9 to TRBJ1-2, with D possibly matching TRBD1 (6 bases). Trimming cost V 8 bases and J 8 bases, with 21 bases left between them. CDR3 length: 14 residues. Germline CDR1 is SEHNR and CDR2 is FQNEAQ (reference sequence). CDR3 nucleotides: TGTGCCAGCTCATGGGGCAAGGGGGTTACCGGCTACACCTTC. Translating it yields CASSWGKGVTGYTF.

The chain couples TRBV7-8 to TRBJ1-2; D not certain. V was clipped by 7 bases and J by 4 bases, with 13 bases between them. Germline CDR1 is SGHVS and CDR2 is FQNEAQ. The CDR3 totals 13 residues. CDR3 sequence: CASTPGSGYGYTF. The CDR3 nucleotides read TGTGCCAGCACCCCGGGGTCTGGCTATGGCTACACCTTC.